This TCR beta chain was recovered during a study of T-cell reconstitution after alpha-beta-depleted transplantation in children. The study's findings and limits: High day-60 TCRbeta diversity in some patients came from surviving recipient T cells and thymic progenitors. Among T cells one year after transplant, newly produced cells accounted for most counts and diversity. Several hundred rapidly expanded clones from non-depleted graft cells reportedly supplied alpha-beta T cells about two months post-transplant.

This CDR3 is built from 16 residues. V was clipped by 1 base and J by 4 bases; unmatched bases: 6. The germline gives CDR1 SGHVS, CDR2 FQNEAQ. This clonotype occurred many times. Its specificity is not known. Unique molecular identifiers were used to barcode this TCRbeta library. TCRdb used MiXCR to reprocess the PCR reads, holding one entry per CDR3 protein. The sample includes approximately 15,000 distinct CDR3 sequences, 5% to 5.5% of them seen just once. Source: PBMCs, taken before TCRalphabeta/CD19-depleted stem cell transplant. This sequence originates from a boy younger than 18 with acute lymphoblastic leukemia, due to receive a stem cell transplant. The J gene is TRBJ2-1, the V gene TRBV7-8, with 8 bases that match TRBD2. The CDR3 region is CASSLDWTSSYNEQFF. CDR3 sequence (DNA): TGTGCCAGCAGCTTAGACTGGACTAGCTCTTACAATGAGCAGTTCTTC.